The next 25 T cell receptor beta chains were all read from a single sample in a study of blood T cell repertoires in COVID-19. Method: immunoSEQ multiplex PCR; TCRdb's copy keeps in-frame clones and lacks some. This table holds around 55,000 clones, almost 85% found once. The specimen was peripheral blood. The receptors were sampled from a human donor in a cohort sampled during active COVID-19.

The chain is built from TRBV19 and TRBJ2-5, with TRBD2 matching over 12 bases. CDR1 and CDR2 from the germline V gene are LNHDA and SQIVND (reference sequence). The CDR3 contains 16 residues. Germline trimming cut 3 bases from V and 9 bases from J; bases unmatched to any gene: 11. CDR3 loop: CASSMSTSGSIGAQYF. In DNA form, the CDR3 reads TGTGCCAGTAGTATGTCGACTAGCGGGAGCATAGGGGCCCAGTACTTC.

The V gene is TRBV7-3, the J gene TRBJ2-3; 7 bases fit TRBD2. This CDR3 has 16 amino acids. The V gene end was trimmed by 0 bases and the J gene end by 2 bases; junction bases not matched to a gene: 5. Germline-derived CDR1 and CDR2 are SGHTA and FQGTGA. The CDR3 DNA sequence: TGTGCCAGCAGCTTAACTAGCGGGTCTGACACAGATACGCAGTATTTT. Translating gives CASSLTSGSDTDTQYF.

By sample fraction, this clone is medium-sized. V usage is TRBV6-2 or TRBV6-3 and J usage is TRBJ1-2; D not resolved. The CDR3 covers 12 residues. The V and J ends lost 5 bases and 8 bases respectively, with 12 bases between them. Germline assignment: CDR1 MNHEY and CDR2 SVGEGT. The CDR3: CASSTRTEGYTF. CDR3 sequence (DNA): TGTGCCAGCAGTACTCGGACTGAAGGCTACACCTTC.

The chain employs TRBV7-2 and TRBJ1-2; 10 nucleotides agree with TRBD1. The CDR3 runs to 15 residues. The V segment lost 1 base and the J segment 5 bases; nucleotides outside the gene matches: 4. Per the germline V gene, CDR1 is SGHTA and CDR2 is FQGNSA. The CDR3: CASSLDRQGAYGYTF. CDR3 sequence (DNA): TGTGCCAGCAGCTTAGACCGACAGGGGGCGTATGGCTACACCTTC.

The chain couples TRBV4-2 to TRBJ2-3, with TRBD2 as a possible D gene (6 bases). V lost 6 bases, J lost 2 bases, and 15 bases lay in between. This CDR3 is built from 15 residues. Germline values: CDR1 LGHNA, CDR2 YNFKEQ. The CDR3 reads CASRAGISSTDTQYF. DNA for the CDR3: TGTGCCAGCAGGGCGGGAATCTCTTCCACAGATACGCAGTATTTT.

The rearrangement uses TRBV27 and TRBJ1-5, with D tentatively TRBD1 (5 bases). V was pared by 5 bases and J by 2 bases, with 13 bases between. Germline V gives CDR1 MNHEY, CDR2 SMNVEV (reference sequence). This CDR3 has 15 amino acids. CDR3 protein: CASSVGPEGNQPQHF. In DNA form, the CDR3 reads TGTGCCAGCAGTGTGGGGCCCGAGGGCAATCAGCCCCAGCATTTT.

In this sample, this clone turned up once. The chain is built from TRBV6-2 or TRBV6-3 and TRBJ2-3; the D gene is possibly TRBD2 (5 bases). The CDR3 has 13 residues. V was shortened by 5 bases and J by 2 bases, with 8 bases between the two germline ends. Germline V CDR1 and CDR2: MNHEY, SVGEGT. CDR3 sequence: CASSRLSTDTQYF. As DNA, the CDR3 is TGTGCCAGCAGTCGACTATCCACAGATACGCAGTATTTT.

A few counts support this clone. V and J are TRBV11-2 and TRBJ2-7; 11 bases agree with TRBD1. CDR1 is SGHAT, CDR2 FQNNGV, per germline. Trimming removed 0 bases from V and 3 bases from J; junction bases left unmatched: 7. The CDR3 has 17 amino acids. In nucleotides, the CDR3 is TGTGCCAGCAGCTTAGAGGACAGGGGGCGCCCCCGCTACGAGCAGTACTTC. Translated, it gives CASSLEDRGRPRYEQYF.

This sequence joins TRBV5-1 and TRBJ2-2; no clear D gene. Germline V CDR1 and CDR2: SGHRS, YFSETQ. The germline V and J ends were trimmed by 0 bases and 5 bases, with 11 bases remaining between them. This CDR3 contains 15 residues. In nucleotides, the CDR3 is TGCGCCAGCAGCTTGGGATCCACATGGACCGGGGAGCTGTTTTTT. Translated, it gives CASSLGSTWTGELFF.

The gene calls are TRBV7-9 and TRBJ2-5; D remains unclear. The CDR3 runs 12 residues. Germline-derived CDR1 and CDR2 are SEHNR and FQNEAQ (reference sequence). V shed 1 base and J shed 9 bases, with 9 bases lying between them. The CDR3, as DNA: TGTGCCAGCAGCTTAGGTTTCCTAGCCCAGTACTTC. Amino acid sequence: CASSLGFLAQYF.

The chain combines TRBV5-1 with TRBJ2-3; TRBD2 matches at 7 bases. The CDR3 loop spans 15 amino acids. Germline assignment: CDR1 SGHRS and CDR2 YFSETQ. The V gene end was trimmed by 4 bases and the J gene end by 4 bases; junction bases not matched to a gene: 9. The CDR3 reads CASSHLADRADTQYF. The CDR3 region has the DNA TGCGCCAGCAGCCATCTAGCGGACCGGGCAGATACGCAGTATTTT.

V gene TRBV18 combines with J gene TRBJ2-5, with 9 nucleotides matching TRBD2. The CDR3 length is 18 residues. CDR1 and CDR2 from the germline V gene are KGHSH and LQKENI. The V segment lost 1 base and the J segment 5 bases; nucleotides outside the gene matches: 14. This CDR3 is CASSPLPLSGSVGETQYF. The CDR3 coding sequence is TGTGCCAGCTCACCACTGCCTCTTAGCGGGAGTGTGGGGGAGACCCAGTACTTC.

The rearrangement uses TRBV6-4 and TRBJ1-1; 10 bases are a match to TRBD1. This CDR3 is built from 15 residues. J gave up 1 base and V 6 bases, and 5 bases lay outside the gene matches. CDR1 MRHNA and CDR2 SNTAGT come from the germline V gene. CDR3 residues: CASRGTGAKNTEAFF. CDR3 DNA: TGTGCCAGCAGGGGGACAGGGGCGAAGAACACTGAAGCTTTCTTT.

V usage is TRBV7-2 and J usage is TRBJ1-6, with 7 bases matching TRBD1. V trimming: 6 bases; J trimming: 5 bases; junction bases outside the gene matches: 4. Germline V gene sequence: CDR1 SGHTA, CDR2 FQGNSA. This CDR3 is 14 amino acids long. CDR3 sequence (DNA): TGTGCCAGCAGGGCCGGGACAGATAATTCACCCCTCCACTTT. This translates into CASRAGTDNSPLHF.

This clone was found once. The chain joins TRBV9 to TRBJ2-1, with D perhaps TRBD1 (5 bases). This CDR3 has 15 residues. The V end was cut by 0 bases, the J end by 0 bases, with 7 bases between. Germline V gene lookup returns CDR1 SGDLS and CDR2 YYNGEE. The CDR3 loop is CASSVEGNSYNEQFF. The CDR3 DNA follows: TGTGCCAGCAGCGTAGAGGGGAACTCCTACAATGAGCAGTTCTTC.

The chain is built from TRBV6-1 and TRBJ2-2; possible D gene TRBD1, 5 bases. Per the germline V gene, CDR1 is MNHNS and CDR2 is SASEGT. Trimming left V 3 bases short and J 4 bases short, with 12 bases between. CDR3 size: 15 residues. CDR3 protein: CASSETRASTGELFF. For the CDR3, the DNA is TGTGCCAGCAGTGAGACCAGGGCGAGCACCGGGGAGCTGTTTTTT.

This chain connects TRBV5-4 to TRBJ2-7, with D unclear. The CDR3 length is 14 residues. Trimming removed 0 bases at V and 6 bases at J, with 13 bases between. The germline V gene has CDR1 SGHNT and CDR2 YYREEE (reference sequence). CDR3 DNA sequence: TGTGCCAGCAGCTTGGCTAACTCCTACTCCGAGCAGTACTTC. This translates into CASSLANSYSEQYF.

The chain uses TRBV6-5 and TRBJ2-5; D is possibly TRBD1 (6 bases). The V gene lost 0 bases and the J gene lost 5 bases, with 10 bases spanning the gap. Germline CDR1 MNHEY, CDR2 SVGAGI. This CDR3 is built from 14 residues. DNA of the CDR3: TGTGCCAGCAGTTACTCCCGACAGGCGGAGACCCAGTACTTC. Its protein is CASSYSRQAETQYF.

The V call is TRBV29-1, the J call TRBJ2-1; D ambiguous. Germline V gene data show CDR1 as SQVTM and CDR2 as ANQGSEA. Trimming stripped 3 bases from V and 8 bases from J, with 8 bases between. The CDR3 runs to 11 residues. This chain's CDR3 is CSVDFLDEQFF. CDR3 DNA sequence: TGCAGCGTTGATTTCCTAGATGAGCAGTTCTTC.

This clone has only a few counts. CDR3 sequence: CASSLGLSVYEQYF. The CDR3 DNA reads as TGTGCCAGCAGCTTGGGGCTGTCTGTCTACGAGCAGTACTTC. This sequence joins TRBV7-8 and TRBJ2-7; TRBD1 might be the D (5 bases). Between the trimmed V and J ends, which lost 3 bases and 3 bases, there was a span of 12 bases. From germline, CDR1 is SGHVS and CDR2 FQNEAQ. This CDR3 comprises 14 residues.

The rearrangement links TRBV6-5 to TRBJ1-1; 7 bases are a match to TRBD1. From germline, CDR1 is MNHEY and CDR2 SVGAGI. This CDR3 region has 15 residues. V shed 8 bases, J shed 5 bases, and the junction held 14 bases outside the gene matches. DNA for the CDR3: TGTGCCAGCTCTCGGGGCAGGGGGAGTGGAACTGAAGCTTTCTTT. Translation gives CASSRGRGSGTEAFF.

V usage is TRBV12-3 or TRBV12-4 and J usage is TRBJ1-1, with D possibly TRBD1 on 5 matching bases. CDR3 length: 12 residues. Trimming took 6 bases from V and 8 from J, leaving 13 bases between them. CDR3 sequence reads: CASRGTALEAFF. The CDR3 DNA sequence: TGTGCCAGCAGGGGGACTGCCCTGGAAGCTTTCTTT.

The rearrangement uses TRBV3-1 (or the pseudogene TRBV3-2) and TRBJ2-1, with 11 bases identical to TRBD1. The CDR3 spans 17 residues. Germline V CDR1 and CDR2: LGHDT, YNNKEL (reference sequence). The J segment lost 6 bases and the V segment lost 3 bases, leaving 10 bases of the junction unmatched. This chain's CDR3 is CASSQDWWDRGFNEQFF. The CDR3 DNA follows: TGTGCCAGCAGCCAGGACTGGTGGGACAGGGGGTTCAATGAGCAGTTCTTC.

This clone occurred a few times. The chain links TRBV14 to TRBJ2-7; maybe TRBD1 (6 bases). Per germline, CDR1 SGHDN and CDR2 FVKESK. V was shortened by 0 bases and J by 4 bases, with 19 bases between the two germline ends. The CDR3 is made up of 17 amino acids. The CDR3 coding sequence is TGTGCCAGCAGCCAAGATCCCGGGACCAAAGGGGGATACGAGCAGTACTTC. It is translated as CASSQDPGTKGGYEQYF.

The chain links TRBV9 to TRBJ2-7; weak D call: TRBD1 (7 bases). The germline gives CDR1 SGDLS, CDR2 YYNGEE. The CDR3 is 16 residues long. With 0 bases removed from V and 9 bases from J, the gap between germline ends came to 22 bases. The chain's CDR3 is CASSVGVGGGPDGQYF. The CDR3, as DNA: TGTGCCAGCAGCGTAGGTGTAGGAGGGGGCCCCGACGGGCAGTACTTC.